The T cell receptor (beta chain) described here comes from a study of Ad26.COV2.S vaccination and SARS-CoV-2 variants. As for the study in general: Intramuscularly, Ad26.COV2.S was given either once or twice, 56 days apart. Whole-study results and caveats: Vaccine recipients had higher spike-specific TCR breadth than placebo recipients. Substantial breadth was reported for post-vaccination spike-specific CD8+ and CD4+ T cells.

About this clone: No antigen is known for it.

V lost 6 bases to trimming and J lost 4 bases; unmatched junction nucleotides: 4. The CDR3 is 13 residues long. The germline V gene encodes CDR1 ENHRY and CDR2 SYGVKD. Treatment here: about 20 received Ad26.COV2.S at low or high dose, single or two shots; several received placebo; per-sample allocation not given. Sample collection was performed on day 63 after the first vaccine or placebo injection. Spike of the Wuhan-strain SARS-CoV-2 was expressed by an Ad26 vector, which formed the vaccine. The data were produced by immunoSEQ multiplex PCR, yet TCRdb's version contains in-frame clones alone and is incomplete. Of roughly 420,000 clones listed, approximately 87% were seen once; the top ten hold 3.6%.

The receptor was isolated from a person between 18 and 60 years old who received the Ad26.COV2.S COVID-19 vaccine or a placebo. V gene TRBV10-3 combines with J gene TRBJ2-7; 9 bases line up with TRBD1. The sequencing here drew on peripheral blood, taken in a trial of Ad26.COV2.S vaccine versus placebo. CDR3 sequence: CAIRPTGGYEQYF. In DNA, the CDR3 is TGTGCCATCAGACCGACAGGGGGTTACGAGCAGTACTTC.